This record covers a single T cell receptor (beta chain). It has no known antigen specificity. No base-level quality is on record; no much larger clone is a single base apart. These data originate in a study of cytomegalovirus exposure and HLA in healthy donors (dated by TCRdb to 2015 to 2018). Turning to the overall study: An earlier analysis of about 530 of the donors reported over 250 Gb of sequence data and around 100 million unique TCR beta sequences obtained from about 180 million T cells. An early release covering around 630 HLA-typed donors comprised roughly 300 gigabases of sequencing data and tens of millions of unique TCR sequences. Of the roughly 400 genotyped donors, 70% to 90% were placed in the genetic ancestry cluster associated with self-reported Caucasian donors. The aim of the study was to test whether cataloging public T cell receptors could identify signatures of past pathogen exposure. The study profiled the T cell repertoires of hundreds of subjects by immunosequencing and related them to cytomegalovirus serostatus. In addition to the first cohort of 666 subjects, a separate validation cohort of 120 different subjects was used. To predict cytomegalovirus infection status, the study combined high-throughput TCR immunosequencing, statistical association of individual TCRs with disease status, and machine learning. A later analysis re-examined previously published TCR beta repertoires from more than 600 donors and added high-resolution HLA genotyping to investigate patterns of TCR occurrence. The later analysis used no new phenotypic data to find candidate immune exposures, relying instead on TCR beta sequences and their occurrence across donors. In an earlier analysis of 500 to 650 of the donors, high-throughput TCR beta sequencing was used to judge whether each TCR beta V gene segment behaved as functional or pseudogenic. Donor age, sex, ethnicity and CMV serostatus were compiled alongside the repertoire data. A later genetic analysis used genome-wide SNP genotypes for about 60% of the 666 donors, treating that subset as a discovery cohort. All discovery cohort repertoires had been generated using a single sequencing platform. HLA typing covered class I and class II loci at four-digit resolution. Typing coverage varied by locus: roughly 620-640 donors for A, B, C, DRB1 and DQB1; approximately 560 for DQA1; 606 for DPA1; some 470 for DPB1. Because of strong linkage in the cohort, four to six DR-DQ haplotypes were treated as single units for association and clustering. On average, 235,054 unique TCR beta nucleotide sequences were sequenced per donor among fewer than 500 genotyped donors of the cohort, with roughly a sixth of those sequences being non-productive.

Library preparation was by the immunoSEQ multiplex PCR assay. For the multiplex PCR, a mixture combining 60 forward primers for TCR Vbeta segments and 13 reverse primers for TCR Jbeta segments was used. Amplification of the CDR3 region of rearranged TCR beta genes was performed with a multiplex PCR assay on genomic DNA. On the Illumina HiSeq System, the amplified TCR beta libraries were sequenced as 87-base-pair reads. Regarding the original processing steps: In a later analysis, some 80 million unique TCR beta chains were counted across the roughly 610 repertoires, and around 10 million of these chains were shared by at least two donors. Raw reads were error-corrected and collapsed into unique sequences with a nearest-neighbor algorithm that merged closely related sequences to remove PCR and sequencing errors. To assign V, D and J gene segments, CDR3 sequences were aligned to IMGT reference sequences. For a sequence to be retained, at least a six-nucleotide match to both a V gene segment and a J gene segment was required. A rearrangement counted as productive if the CDR3 had no stop codons and remained in frame with V and J, and every other rearrangement counted as non-productive. Following IMGT convention, CDR3 was defined as the stretch from the second conserved V-encoded cysteine up to the conserved J-encoded phenylalanine. The earlier analysis of a few hundred of the donors excluded any sequence lacking an unambiguous match to a single V gene segment. An earlier analysis of several hundred of the donors called V segments functional above 56.7% productive rearrangements and segregating when the between-donor standard deviation exceeded 5%. A statistical classification framework was developed to diagnose cytomegalovirus status using the catalog of TCR beta chain sequences. In a later analysis, V and J genes were assigned by comparing TCR nucleotide sequences against IMGT/GENE-DB human TR gene sequences. The TCRdist pipeline was used in a later analysis to assign CDR3 sequences and most-parsimonious VDJ recombination scenarios. In a later analysis, each TCR beta chain was defined by its CDR3 amino acid sequence together with its V-gene family, and reads without a unique V-gene family were excluded. To address suspected cross-contamination and a sequencing artifact, a later analysis removed approximately 600 highly shared, low-generation-probability nucleotide sequences. For each public chain, a later analysis derived a clonal expansion index from normalized ranks of inferred template counts within each repertoire. In a later analysis, generation probabilities were computed with a VDJ recombination model fitted to out-of-frame rearrangements, and the resulting probabilities were checked against IGoR. A later analysis scored TCR-TCR, TCR-HLA and TCR-CMV co-occurrence with hypergeometric tests, applying a repertoire-size bias correction to TCR pairs. To estimate false discovery rates, a later analysis permuted the HLA or CMV assignments 20 times. A later analysis grouped co-occurring TCRs with DBSCAN, adding TCRdist sequence similarity when clustering within HLA-allele-positive subsets. For co-occurrence clustering, repertoires with fewer than 30,000 or more than 120,000 public chains were excluded, along with roughly 5 repertoires with anomalous nucleotide sharing. As stored in TCRdb, this immuneACCESS dataset retains in-frame rearrangements with V and J assigned. A fraction of the clones does not appear; measured against another copy, unresolved V genes explain less than half of the discrepancy, and the remainder lacks a known reason. D and trimming come from the DNA, and the V and J calls and clone size come from that table. This sample holds about 200,000 clones; 70% to 90% were observed only once. The ten largest account for roughly 0.32% of the sample.

Results and caveats for the whole study, not just this receptor: While some public TCRs were present in many individuals, most TCR sequences turned up only very rarely across donors. When HLA alleles, especially DR and DQ, strongly co-occurred, attributing TCR associations to individual alleles was difficult. According to a later genetic analysis, donors in an Asian-associated ancestry cluster had fewer N-insertions in productive TCRs than the approximately 670-donor mean. Roughly uniform sequencing depth across donors was assumed in presence/absence analyses, although this assumption may not hold. Most CMV-associated TCR beta chains appeared to be HLA-restricted in a later analysis, and the HLA associations seemed to be driven largely by CMV exposure. Because the 87-base-pair reads could not distinguish some IMGT-functional V segments, including TRBV6-2 and TRBV6-3, those segments were excluded. In vitro tests confirmed that a few of the cytomegalovirus-associated TCR beta chains recognize cytomegalovirus antigens. A further reported finding was that TCR beta sequences accurately predicted the HLA-A and HLA-B alleles for most subjects in the first cohort. An association between a missense DCLRE1C variant and V-gene and J-gene trimming of TCR beta chains was found in a later genetic analysis and replicated in an independent cohort. A cluster of highly shared sequence variants was judged likely to represent a technical artifact of the sequencing pipeline. A later analysis found that TCR association rates varied across HLA loci, with DRB1 alleles showing the most associated TCRs and HLA-C alleles the fewest. In a later analysis, HLA-associated TCR beta chains showed more clonal expansion and lower generation probabilities than non-associated chains that were equally common. Linkage disequilibrium might explain the correlated functional status among segregating V segments, but an unknown experimental factor could not be ruled out. A later analysis associated 17,000 or so TCR beta sequences with specific HLA alleles at a false discovery rate of 0.05. In both the original and validation cohorts, the classifier was reported to diagnose cytomegalovirus status with high specificity and sensitivity. Broadly in line with IMGT annotations, most TCR beta V segments showed up in productive rearrangements about 87% or about 30% of the time in an earlier analysis of 450 to 600 of the donors. HLA typing was unavailable for some donors at each locus, so association tests used only the typed subset. The authors suggested that the approach could potentially be extended to other disease states and immunological phenotypes. Fewer than 20 rarely observed V segments, including chromosome 9 orphons, were excluded from the earlier analysis of about 600 of the donors because counts were too low. The cohort was sequenced for TCR beta chains only, and without alpha or paired-chain data the features that could be detected were limited. The study gave a list of roughly 150 TCR beta chains associated with cytomegalovirus. A later analysis reported that several top co-occurrence clusters appeared linked to parvovirus B19, influenza, CMV and Epstein-Barr virus. For the cohort, immune exposure information was limited to CMV serostatus.

The cohort comprised around 690 healthy bone marrow donors. At the time of sampling, every cohort member was nominally healthy, though immune exposures that went unrecorded were likely present. The donor tested CMV seronegative and was one of the 352 seronegative cohort members. Each donor provided a peripheral blood sample, and peripheral blood mononuclear cells were used for TCR beta sequencing. Genomic DNA extraction from the blood cell samples was performed with the Qiagen DNeasy Blood Extraction Kit. From the cysteine through the phenylalanine, the CDR3 covers 17 amino acids. Left in the record is the CDR3 DNA by itself, 51 bases read in frame from the first base. The germline V gene yields MDHEN for CDR1 and SYDVKM for CDR2. V is cut back by 4 bases and J by 4 bases, with 8 bases in the junction unmatched.

The specimen sequenced was PBMCs. This sequence originates from a young woman in good health and CMV-seronegative. Rearrangement joined TRBV28 to TRBJ1-5, and TRBD1 aligns with 12 junction nucleotides. The CDR3 has the sequence CASSSPGQGASNQPQHF. The DNA is TGTGCCAGCAGTTCTCCGGGACAGGGGGCGTCGAATCAGCCCCAGCATTTT.